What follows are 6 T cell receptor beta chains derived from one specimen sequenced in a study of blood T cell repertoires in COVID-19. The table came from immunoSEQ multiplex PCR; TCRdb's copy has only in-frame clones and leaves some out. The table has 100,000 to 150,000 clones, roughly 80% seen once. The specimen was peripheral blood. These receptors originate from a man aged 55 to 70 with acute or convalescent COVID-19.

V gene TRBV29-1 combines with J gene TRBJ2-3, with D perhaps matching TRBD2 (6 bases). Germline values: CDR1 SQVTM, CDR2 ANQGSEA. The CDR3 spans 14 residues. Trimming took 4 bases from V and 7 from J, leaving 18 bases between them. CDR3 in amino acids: CSVGTAGTDNTQYF. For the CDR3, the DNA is TGCAGCGTTGGAACTGCTGGGACTGACAATACGCAGTATTTT.

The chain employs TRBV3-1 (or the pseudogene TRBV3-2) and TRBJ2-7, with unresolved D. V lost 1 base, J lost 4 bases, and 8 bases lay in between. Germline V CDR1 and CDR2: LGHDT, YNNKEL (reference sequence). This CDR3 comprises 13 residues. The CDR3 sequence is CASSQGHLYEQYF. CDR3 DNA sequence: TGTGCCAGCAGCCAAGGACACTTATACGAGCAGTACTTC.

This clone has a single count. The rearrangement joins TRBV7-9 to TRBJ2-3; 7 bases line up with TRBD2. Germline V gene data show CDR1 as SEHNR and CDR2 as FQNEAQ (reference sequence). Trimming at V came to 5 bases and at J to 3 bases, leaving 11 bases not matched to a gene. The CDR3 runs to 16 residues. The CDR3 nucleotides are TGTGCCAGCAGCCAGGGACTACCGCGGGAAACAGATACGCAGTATTTT. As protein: CASSQGLPRETDTQYF.

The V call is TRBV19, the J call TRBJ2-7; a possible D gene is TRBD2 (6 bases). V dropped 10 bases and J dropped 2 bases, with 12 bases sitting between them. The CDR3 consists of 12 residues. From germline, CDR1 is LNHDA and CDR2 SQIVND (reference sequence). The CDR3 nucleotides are TGTGCCACCTCGGGACTCACCTACGAGCAGTACTTC. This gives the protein CATSGLTYEQYF.

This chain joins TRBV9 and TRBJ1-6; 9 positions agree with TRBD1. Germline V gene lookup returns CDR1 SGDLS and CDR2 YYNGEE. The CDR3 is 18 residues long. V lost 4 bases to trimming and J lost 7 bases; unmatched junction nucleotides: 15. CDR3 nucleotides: TGTGCCAGCAGCCCACTTACAGGGGGCGAGTCCCGCAATTCACCCCTCCACTTT. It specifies CASSPLTGGESRNSPLHF.

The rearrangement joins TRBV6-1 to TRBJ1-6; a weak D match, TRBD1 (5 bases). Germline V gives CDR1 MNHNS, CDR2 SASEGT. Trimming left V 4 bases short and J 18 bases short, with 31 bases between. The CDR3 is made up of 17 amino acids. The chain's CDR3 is CASSGTPNSPLHFIGHF. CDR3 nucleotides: TGTGCCAGCAGTGGGACACCTAATTCACCCCTCCACTTCATAGGCCACTTT.